Below, 31 T cell receptor beta chains from the same sample are listed, as sequenced in a study of cytomegalovirus exposure and HLA in healthy donors. PCR employed 60 Vbeta and 13 Jbeta primers. Produced via immunoSEQ multiplex PCR; TCRdb's table is partial and in-frame only. Counted here are some 190,000 clones, 76% occurring once; the ten biggest clones make up 2% to 2.5%. What was sequenced was PBMCs. Every receptor here comes from a woman aged 25 to 39 in good health and CMV-seropositive.

The chain recombines TRBV11-2 with TRBJ2-7; TRBD2 agrees at 9 bases. The CDR3 length is 16 residues. The trim removed 2 bases at V and 3 bases at J, leaving 8 bases unmatched. CDR1 is SGHAT, CDR2 FQNNGV, per germline. The CDR3 spells CASSLPKRGAVYEQYF. The DNA for the CDR3 is TGTGCCAGCAGCTTACCAAAGCGGGGGGCCGTCTACGAGCAGTACTTC.

The chain is built from TRBV9 and TRBJ2-2; 12 nucleotides match TRBD2. The V gene end was trimmed by 0 bases and the J gene end by 4 bases; junction bases not matched to a gene: 10. The V gene's germline CDR1 is SGDLS and CDR2 YYNGEE. The length of the CDR3 is 19 residues. The CDR3 is CASSVAGASGGARTGELFF. The CDR3 coding sequence is TGTGCCAGCAGCGTAGCGGGGGCTAGCGGGGGGGCCCGCACCGGGGAGCTGTTTTTT.

V usage is TRBV28 and J usage is TRBJ2-7; maybe TRBD2 (6 bases). Germline V CDR1 and CDR2: MDHEN, SYDVKM. Trimming stripped 2 bases from V and 6 bases from J, with 14 bases between. This CDR3 region has 14 residues. Here the CDR3 reads CASSLLREAGEQYF. CDR3 nucleotide sequence: TGTGCCAGCAGTTTACTCCGGGAAGCGGGCGAGCAGTACTTC. The entire variable domain, with the rest obtained from reference TRBV28 and TRBJ2-7, is as follows: DVKVTQSSRYLVKRTGEKVFLECVQDMDHENMFWYRQDPGLGLRLIYFSYDVKMKEKGDIPEGYSVSREKKERFSLILESASTNQTSMYLCASSLLREAGEQYFGPGTRLTVT.

This chain links TRBV9 with TRBJ2-7; 7 positions match TRBD2. CDR3 length: 15 amino acids. Germline-derived CDR1 and CDR2 are SGDLS and YYNGEE. Trimming took 4 bases from V and 2 from J; bases not matched to a gene: 9. In DNA form, the CDR3 reads TGTGCCAGCAGCCCTAGGGGAGGGTTCGCCTACGAGCAGTACTTC. Protein: CASSPRGGFAYEQYF.

The gene calls are TRBV5-1 and TRBJ1-5; D gene ambiguous. V lost 0 bases and J lost 3, with 4 bases in between. The germline V gene encodes CDR1 SGHRS and CDR2 YFSETQ. This CDR3 contains 13 residues. CDR3 bases: TGCGCCAGCAGCTTGGGGCCCAATCAGCCCCAGCATTTT. Residues: CASSLGPNQPQHF.

The table lists this clone with a count of one. The chain recombines TRBV28 with TRBJ1-1, with TRBD1 identical over 7 bases. The V gene's germline CDR1 is MDHEN and CDR2 SYDVKM. V lost 0 bases, J lost 7 bases, and 2 bases stayed unmatched. The CDR3 runs 13 residues. CDR3 sequence reads: CASSLWGQFEAFF. CDR3 DNA sequence: TGTGCCAGCAGTTTATGGGGACAGTTTGAAGCTTTCTTT.

The chain is built from TRBV5-1 and TRBJ1-4; D is perhaps TRBD1 (5 bases). Germline V CDR1 and CDR2: SGHRS, YFSETQ. V lost 0 bases and J lost 8, with 14 bases in between. This CDR3 has 15 residues. The CDR3 DNA reads as TGCGCCAGCAGCTTGGCGGGGGTGTCAGGGGAAAAACTGTTTTTT. It codes for CASSLAGVSGEKLFF.

V usage is TRBV7-8 and J usage is TRBJ2-7; 8 bases align to TRBD2. The V segment lost 0 bases and the J segment 0 bases; nucleotides outside the gene matches: 7. This CDR3 spans 17 amino acids. Germline V gene lookup returns CDR1 SGHVS and CDR2 FQNEAQ. The CDR3 DNA sequence: TGTGCCAGCAGCTTAGCGAGGAGCGGGGGAAGCTCCTACGAGCAGTACTTC. It translates to CASSLARSGGSSYEQYF.

V gene TRBV5-1 combines with J gene TRBJ1-1; 9 nucleotides align to TRBD1. In germline, CDR1 is SGHRS, CDR2 YFSETQ. CDR3 length: 15 residues. With 1 base clipped from V and 4 bases from J, the junction kept 5 bases outside the gene matches. The CDR3 DNA reads as TGCGCCAGCAGCTTGCAGACAGGGGGACTCACTGAAGCTTTCTTT. Its translation: CASSLQTGGLTEAFF.

This rearrangement joins TRBV6-5 to TRBJ2-3; D is possibly TRBD1 (5 bases). The CDR3 is made up of 13 amino acids. Germline V gene sequence: CDR1 MNHEY, CDR2 SVGAGI. V gave up 3 bases and J gave up 6 bases, with 10 bases separating them. CDR3 DNA: TGTGCCAGCAGTTATCAGGGATCGGATACGCAGTATTTT. This sequence encodes CASSYQGSDTQYF.

V gene TRBV5-8 combines with J gene TRBJ2-5, with TRBD1 identical over 8 bases. J gave up 5 bases and V 4 bases, and 7 bases lay outside the gene matches. Germline V CDR1 and CDR2: SGHTS, YDEGEE. CDR3 length: 14 residues. CDR3 loop: CASSPGQGVETQYF. The CDR3 DNA reads as TGTGCCAGCAGCCCCGGACAGGGTGTCGAGACCCAGTACTTC.

V usage is TRBV5-4 and J usage is TRBJ2-5; D is possibly TRBD2 (6 bases). Germline V gives CDR1 SGHNT, CDR2 YYREEE (reference sequence). The CDR3 covers 15 residues. Trimming cost V 6 bases and J 5 bases, with 20 bases left between them. CDR3 nucleotides: TGTGCCAGCACGCCGTCAGCGGGCGGGTGGGAGACCCAGTACTTC. This encodes CASTPSAGGWETQYF.

This chain joins TRBV6-4 and TRBJ2-7; D is uncertain. The V gene lost 8 bases and the J gene lost 0 bases, with 8 bases spanning the gap. This CDR3 has 12 residues. Germline values: CDR1 MRHNA, CDR2 SNTAGT. The CDR3 DNA follows: TGTGCCAGCCCCCCGAGCTCCTACGAGCAGTACTTC. Its translation is CASPPSSYEQYF.

The chain uses TRBV11-2 and TRBJ1-6; 8 nucleotides align to TRBD1. CDR1 and CDR2 (germline): SGHAT, FQNNGV. V shed 5 bases, J shed 7 bases, and the junction held 4 bases outside the gene matches. This CDR3 is built from 14 residues. The CDR3 spells CASSDRTGNSPLHF. CDR3 sequence (DNA): TGTGCCAGCAGCGACCGGACAGGGAATTCACCCCTCCACTTT.

CDR3 region: CATQAHLNEKLFF. CDR3 DNA: TGTGCCACCCAGGCCCACCTAAATGAAAAACTGTTTTTT. This chain uses TRBV10-3 with TRBJ1-4; no clear D. CDR1 and CDR2 from the germline V gene are ENHRY and SYGVKD. Trimming took off 10 bases at V and 5 bases at J, with 14 bases between the two ends. This CDR3 is built from 13 residues.

The chain joins TRBV6-1 to TRBJ2-7; TRBD1 matches 7 bases. This CDR3 contains 14 residues. Germline V gene sequence: CDR1 MNHNS, CDR2 SASEGT. V trimming: 6 bases; J trimming: 2 bases; junction bases outside the gene matches: 7. CDR3 nucleotide sequence: TGTGCCAGCAGAGCGGACAGGTCCCCCTACGAGCAGTACTTC. Amino acids: CASRADRSPYEQYF.

This CDR3 is CASSQGVAGDGEQYF. The CDR3 bases are TGTGCCAGCAGCCAAGGAGTAGCGGGGGACGGCGAGCAGTACTTC. The V and J genes are TRBV4-2 and TRBJ2-7, with 9 bases aligning to TRBD2. This CDR3 is built from 15 residues. The V segment lost 1 base and the J segment 6 bases; nucleotides outside the gene matches: 7. Germline lookup yields CDR1 LGHNA and CDR2 YNFKEQ.

The J gene is TRBJ1-4, the V gene TRBV4-2, with D tentatively TRBD1 (6 bases). Germline CDR1 and CDR2: LGHNA and YNFKEQ. This CDR3 is 16 amino acids long. V lost 0 bases to trimming and J lost 4 bases, with 12 bases between them. CDR3 residues: CASSQDLGAYNEKLFF. Here the CDR3 DNA reads TGTGCCAGCAGCCAAGATTTGGGGGCCTATAATGAAAAACTGTTTTTT.

The chain joins TRBV5-4 to TRBJ1-6; 12 nucleotides align to TRBD1. Per germline, CDR1 SGHNT and CDR2 YYREEE (reference sequence). Germline trimming cut 0 bases from V and 7 bases from J; bases unmatched to any gene: 5. The CDR3 consists of 17 residues. Here the CDR3 DNA reads TGTGCCAGCAGCTTGGACGGGACAGGGGGCAGAAATTCACCCCTCCACTTT. The encoded protein is CASSLDGTGGRNSPLHF.

The chain employs TRBV19 and TRBJ1-4; TRBD1 matches at 7 bases. CDR3 length: 15 residues. Losses at the gene ends were 7 bases for V and 3 bases for J; bases not matched to a gene: 8. Per germline, CDR1 LNHDA and CDR2 SQIVND (reference sequence). The CDR3 sequence: CASNAPGGANEKLFF. The CDR3 DNA reads TGTGCCAGTAACGCCCCAGGGGGAGCTAATGAAAAACTGTTTTTT.

The chain combines TRBV5-6 with TRBJ2-3, with unresolved D. This CDR3 has 14 amino acids. Trimming pared 3 bases from V and 2 bases from J, leaving 10 bases between. From germline, CDR1 is SGHDT and CDR2 YYEEEE. The CDR3 protein is CASSSRRTTDTQYF. The CDR3 bases are TGTGCCAGCAGCTCCCGGAGAACCACAGATACGCAGTATTTT.

This clone was recorded once. V gene TRBV30 combines with J gene TRBJ2-1, with D hard to call. Germline CDR1 GTSNPN, CDR2 SVGIG (reference sequence). This CDR3 has 11 residues. V was trimmed by 2 bases and J by 7 bases, leaving 6 bases between them. The CDR3 protein is CAWSKPNEQFF. The CDR3 coding sequence is TGTGCCTGGAGTAAGCCAAATGAGCAGTTCTTC. The full variable domain, completed using reference TRBV30 and TRBJ2-1, is SQTIHQWPATLVQPVGSPLSLECTVEGTSNPNLYWYRQAAGRGLQLLFYSVGIGQISSEVPQNLSASRPQDRQFILSSKKLLLSDSGFYLCAWSKPNEQFFGPGTRLTVL.

This chain links TRBV19 with TRBJ1-6; 7 bases match TRBD1. Trimming at V came to 1 base and at J to 10 bases, leaving 7 bases not matched to a gene. The CDR3 extends over 15 amino acids. Germline assignment: CDR1 LNHDA and CDR2 SQIVND (reference sequence). The CDR3 protein is CASSIVDREGSPLHF. CDR3 coding DNA: TGTGCCAGTAGTATAGTCGACAGGGAAGGATCACCCCTCCACTTT.

V gene TRBV7-3 combines with J gene TRBJ2-1; the match to TRBD1 covers 9 bases. The CDR3 has 16 amino acids. The V gene end was trimmed by 6 bases and the J gene end by 4 bases; junction bases not matched to a gene: 10. Germline V gene lookup returns CDR1 SGHTA and CDR2 FQGTGA. CDR3 DNA: TGTGCCAGCAGTCAAAGGTCGGGACAGGGATACAATGAGCAGTTCTTC. This translates into CASSQRSGQGYNEQFF.

V gene TRBV28 combines with J gene TRBJ2-2; D perhaps matches TRBD2 (5 bases). The CDR3 has 15 amino acids. Germline assignment: CDR1 MDHEN and CDR2 SYDVKM. Trimming left V 5 bases short and J 6 bases short, with 16 bases between. This chain's CDR3 is CASSSPGTEAGELFF. CDR3 bases: TGTGCCAGCAGTAGCCCGGGAACCGAAGCCGGGGAGCTGTTTTTT.

The gene calls are TRBV5-5 and TRBJ2-7, with 7 bases fitting TRBD2. V lost 1 base, J lost 6 bases, and 4 bases stayed unmatched. CDR3 size: 13 residues. In germline, CDR1 is SGHKS, CDR2 YYEKEE (reference sequence). The CDR3 nucleotides read TGTGCCAGCAGCTTGCAGGGAGGGCGCGAGCAGTACTTC. It codes for CASSLQGGREQYF.

This rearrangement joins TRBV4-1 to TRBJ2-3, with 9 bases matching TRBD2. CDR1 is MGHRA and CDR2 is YSYEKL in the germline V gene. V shed 6 bases, J shed 4 bases, and the junction held 14 bases outside the gene matches. This CDR3 comprises 17 residues. CDR3 protein: CASSLTGDLAGADTQYF. Written as DNA, the CDR3 is TGCGCCAGCAGTTTGACCGGGGACTTAGCGGGAGCAGATACGCAGTATTTT.

The chain couples TRBV27 to TRBJ2-7; D may be TRBD1 (5 bases). Trimming stripped 2 bases from V and 9 bases from J, with 8 bases between. There are 11 residues in the CDR3. CDR1 is MNHEY, CDR2 SMNVEV, per germline (reference sequence). DNA for the CDR3: TGTGCCAGCAGTTTAGGGGCTAGGCAGTACTTC. This encodes CASSLGARQYF.

The chain has TRBV5-1 and TRBJ1-4; 8 bases are a match to TRBD1. The CDR3 is 16 residues long. Germline V gene lookup returns CDR1 SGHRS and CDR2 YFSETQ. V lost 4 bases to trimming and J lost 8 bases; unmatched junction nucleotides: 13. In DNA form, the CDR3 reads TGCGCCAGCAGCCCGGACAGGGCAGAAGGAGAAGAAAAACTGTTTTTT. Its translation is CASSPDRAEGEEKLFF.

This chain connects TRBV27 to TRBJ2-2; possibly TRBD1 for D (6 bases). CDR1 is MNHEY, CDR2 SMNVEV, per germline (reference sequence). The CDR3 covers 14 residues. V shed 6 bases and J shed 5 bases, with 13 bases lying between them. The CDR3 DNA reads TGTGCCAGCAGCCCACTAAGGGGGACCGGGGAGCTGTTTTTT. Translating it yields CASSPLRGTGELFF.

V and J are TRBV30 and TRBJ1-5; no clear D. Germline V gene data show CDR1 as GTSNPN and CDR2 as SVGIG (reference sequence). The ends were cut back, 1 base at V and 5 bases at J, with 9 bases in the middle. The CDR3 has 13 residues. CDR3 nucleotide sequence: TGTGCCTGGAGTGGAACGGGTTATCAGCCCCAGCATTTT. Its protein product is CAWSGTGYQPQHF. Looking up the rest from reference TRBV30 and TRBJ1-5 gives the full variable domain: SQTIHQWPATLVQPVGSPLSLECTVEGTSNPNLYWYRQAAGRGLQLLFYSVGIGQISSEVPQNLSASRPQDRQFILSSKKLLLSDSGFYLCAWSGTGYQPQHFGDGTRLSIL.